A single sample gave rise to the 32 T cell receptor beta chains below, sequenced in a study of T cells of healthy individuals. TCRdb used MiXCR to reprocess the 5' RACE reads, holding one entry per CDR3 protein. The top ten clones hold approximately 5.7% of a sample with roughly 87,000 distinct CDR3 sequences, about 16% of them seen once. All receptors come from a human donor in good health.

The chain employs TRBV3-1 and TRBJ2-1, with TRBD2 matching over 12 bases. The CDR3 loop spans 17 amino acids. CDR1 and CDR2 (germline): LGHDT, YNNKEL (reference sequence). Losses at the gene ends were 0 bases for V and 9 bases for J; bases not matched to a gene: 9. The CDR3 DNA sequence: TGTGCCAGCAGCCAAGATTCGCTAGCGGGGGGGCCTAGTGAGCAGTTCTTC. It yields the protein CASSQDSLAGGPSEQFF.

This clonotype was counted only a few times. The chain joins TRBV3-1 to TRBJ2-7; 7 nucleotides align to TRBD1. Trimming removed 4 bases from V and 4 bases from J; junction bases left unmatched: 10. Germline assignment: CDR1 LGHDT and CDR2 YNNKEL (reference sequence). This CDR3 has 15 residues. The CDR3 DNA follows: TGTGCCAGCAGCCCACAAACCGGGACAGAGTACGAGCAGTACTTC. The encoded protein is CASSPQTGTEYEQYF.

This clonotype was found many times. This chain links TRBV4-1 with TRBJ2-7, with 11 nucleotides matching TRBD1. The germline V gene encodes CDR1 MGHRA and CDR2 YSYEKL. With 2 bases clipped from V and 3 bases from J, the junction kept 9 bases outside the gene matches. The CDR3 consists of 17 residues. Here the CDR3 DNA reads TGCGCCAGCAGCCAACCCCACCGGGACAGGGGGATCTACGAGCAGTACTTC. Translated: CASSQPHRDRGIYEQYF.

This clonotype appeared a few times. This chain joins TRBV6-6 and TRBJ2-7; D is perhaps TRBD1 (6 bases). CDR1 and CDR2 (germline): MNHNY, SVGAGI (reference sequence). Trimming cost V 6 bases and J 0 bases, with 15 bases left between them. This CDR3 spans 15 amino acids. The CDR3 is CASSRTATYSYEQYF. CDR3 coding DNA: TGTGCCAGCAGCCGGACAGCCACCTACTCCTACGAGCAGTACTTC.

This clonotype was counted a few times. The chain couples TRBV7-6 to TRBJ1-4, with no clear D. The CDR3 sequence is 15 residues long. CDR1 is SGHVS and CDR2 is FNYEAQ in the germline V gene. Trimming shortened V by 5 bases and J by 5 bases, and 15 bases separated the two germline ends. DNA of the CDR3: TGTGCCAGCAGCCCCAGGCCGGTGGGCAATGAAAAACTGTTTTTT. This sequence encodes CASSPRPVGNEKLFF. The complete variable domain, with remaining parts taken from reference TRBV7-6 and TRBJ1-4, reads GAGVSQSPRYKVTKRGQDVALRCDPISGHVSLYWYRQALGQGPEFLTYFNYEAQQDKSGLPNDRFSAERPEGSISTLTIQRTEQRDSAMYRCASSPRPVGNEKLFFGSGTQLSVL.

This clonotype was observed a handful of times. The gene calls are TRBV7-8 and TRBJ2-1; D remains ambiguous. Germline CDR1 reads SGHVS; CDR2 reads FQNEAQ. V was shortened by 2 bases and J by 1 base, with 9 bases between the two germline ends. The CDR3 consists of 15 residues. CDR3 sequence: CASSLRRVSYNEQFF. CDR3 nucleotides: TGTGCCAGCAGCTTACGGCGAGTATCCTACAATGAGCAGTTCTTC.

In its sample, this clonotype was seen a few times. The chain uses TRBV4-3 and TRBJ2-7; 7 bases map to TRBD1. CDR1 and CDR2 (germline): LGHNA, YSLEER. The CDR3 runs 13 residues. V trimming: 4 bases; J trimming: 4 bases; junction bases outside the gene matches: 4. The CDR3 reads CASSRDRRYEQYF. The CDR3 region has the DNA TGCGCCAGCAGCCGGGACAGACGATACGAGCAGTACTTC.

J is TRBJ2-2 and V is TRBV28, with 9 bases lining up with TRBD1. This CDR3 region has 15 residues. Germline loops: CDR1 MDHEN, CDR2 SYDVKM. Trimming cost V 6 bases and J 5 bases; bases outside gene matches: 7. The CDR3 region has the DNA TGTGCCAGCAGCTCCGGACAGGGGTGGACCGGGGAGCTGTTTTTT. Translation: CASSSGQGWTGELFF.

This clonotype came up many times. The chain combines TRBV6-2 or TRBV6-3 with TRBJ2-1; 8 positions match TRBD2. The V gene end was trimmed by 7 bases and the J gene end by 9 bases; junction bases not matched to a gene: 14. CDR1 MNHEY and CDR2 SVGEGT come from the germline V gene. This CDR3 is 15 amino acids long. The DNA for the CDR3 is TGTGCCAGCACCAGTAGCGGGATCAGAGGTTTTGAGCAGTTCTTC. This sequence encodes CASTSSGIRGFEQFF.

For this clonotype: Germline is not matched at one junction end, which may reflect a read error. Written as DNA, the CDR3 is TGTGCCAGCAGCCCCCAGGGCCCACCAACCTACGAGCAGTACTTC. It encodes CASSPQGPPTYEQYF. This rearrangement joins TRBV5-1 to TRBJ2-7; perhaps TRBD1 as D (5 bases). Per the germline V gene, CDR1 is SGHRS and CDR2 is YFSETQ. The CDR3 is 15 amino acids.

This sequence joins TRBV7-2 and TRBJ2-5; D gene uncertain. The germline V and J ends were trimmed by 6 bases and 5 bases, with 7 bases remaining between them. CDR3 length equals 11 residues. The germline CDR1 and CDR2 sequences are SGHTA and FQGNSA. The CDR3 here is CASRLSETQYF. The CDR3, as DNA: TGTGCCAGCAGGCTATCGGAGACCCAGTACTTC.

This clonotype was detected many times. J is TRBJ2-3 and V is TRBV24-1, with a possible D match to TRBD1 (5 bases). CDR1 is KGHDR and CDR2 is SFDVKD in the germline V gene. Trimming removed 6 bases from V and 0 bases from J, with 9 bases in between. The CDR3 contains 14 residues. Here the CDR3 reads CATSPTASTDTQYF. The CDR3 DNA is TGTGCCACCAGTCCGACAGCTAGCACAGATACGCAGTATTTT.

DNA for the CDR3: TGTGCCAGCAGCCCTTGGGGTAGCGGGGCGGAGACCCAGTACTTC. Its translation: CASSPWGSGAETQYF. The rearrangement links TRBV7-2 to TRBJ2-5, with 8 bases identical to TRBD2. Germline V gives CDR1 SGHTA, CDR2 FQGNSA. V lost 5 bases and J lost 5; bases outside the gene matches: 10. The CDR3 has 15 residues.

This clonotype has only a few counts. The chain is built from TRBV12-3 or TRBV12-4 and TRBJ2-1; 12 nucleotides agree with TRBD2. The ends lost 6 bases at V and 6 bases at J; junction bases unmatched: 3. This CDR3 region has 14 residues. The CDR3 nucleotides are TGTGCCAGCAGGGCTAGCGGGAGGGCCAATGAGCAGTTCTTC. Translated: CASRASGRANEQFF.

In this sample, this clonotype turned up many times. The genes are TRBV12-3 or TRBV12-4 and TRBJ2-7; D perhaps matches TRBD1 (6 bases). The CDR3 has 14 amino acids. Trimming removed 1 base from V and 3 bases from J, with 10 bases in between. This CDR3 reads CASSLDGTIYEQYF. Here the CDR3 DNA reads TGTGCCAGCAGTTTAGATGGGACAATCTACGAGCAGTACTTC.

The chain employs TRBV20-1 and TRBJ2-7; D gene uncertain. Germline CDR1 and CDR2: DFQATT and SNEGSKA (reference sequence). There are 14 residues in the CDR3. V was cut by 7 bases and J by 6 bases, with 22 bases left in between. This CDR3 reads CSVFPASSLSEQYF. Here the CDR3 DNA reads TGCAGTGTCTTCCCTGCGTCCTCTCTCTCCGAGCAGTACTTC.

This clonotype was detected many times. The gene calls are TRBV25-1 and TRBJ2-1; D is unclear. From germline, CDR1 is MGHDK and CDR2 SYGVNS. Trimming took off 2 bases at V and 10 bases at J, with 15 bases between the two ends. The length of the CDR3 is 14 residues. The CDR3 DNA reads TGTGCCAGCAGTGAAGAGGTGTCTAGAAGGGAGCAGTTCTTC. Its protein product is CASSEEVSRREQFF. Drawing the rest from reference TRBV25-1 and TRBJ2-1, the complete variable domain is EADIYQTPRYLVIGTGKKITLECSQTMGHDKMYWYQQDPGMELHLIHYSYGVNSTEKGDLSSESTVSRIRTEHFPLTLESARPSHTSQYLCASSEEVSRREQFFGPGTRLTVL.

V is TRBV20-1 and J is TRBJ1-2, with 7 bases aligning to TRBD1. V lost 6 bases to trimming and J lost 2 bases; unmatched junction nucleotides: 6. This CDR3 is 13 amino acids long. Germline V lookup: CDR1 DFQATT, CDR2 SNEGSKA (reference sequence). CDR3 protein: CSAATGANYGYTF. DNA for the CDR3: TGCAGTGCGGCTACAGGGGCCAACTATGGCTACACCTTC.

This clonotype was picked up many times. The V call is TRBV20-1, the J call TRBJ1-2; no definite D call. Germline loops: CDR1 DFQATT, CDR2 SNEGSKA (reference sequence). The CDR3 covers 13 residues. The V gene lost 3 bases and the J gene lost 2 bases, with 10 bases spanning the gap. CDR3 sequence: CSASKGRNYGYTF. The CDR3 nucleotides are TGCAGTGCTAGCAAAGGGAGAAACTATGGCTACACCTTC.

The chain has TRBV6-6 and TRBJ2-5, with 10 bases that match TRBD2. The V gene's germline CDR1 is MNHNY and CDR2 SVGAGI (reference sequence). With V trimmed by 5 bases and J by 3 bases, 6 bases remained unmatched. This CDR3 has 15 amino acids. In nucleotides, the CDR3 is TGTGCCAGCAGTCCACTAGCGGGGAGTGAAGAGACCCAGTACTTC. Encoded protein: CASSPLAGSEETQYF.

This clonotype was counted once. This chain joins TRBV20-1 and TRBJ1-3; D unresolved. The germline V gene has CDR1 DFQATT and CDR2 SNEGSKA (reference sequence). V lost 0 bases, J lost 0 bases, and 9 bases lay in between. The CDR3 covers 15 residues. Here the CDR3 reads CSARERGRSGNTIYF. The CDR3 bases are TGCAGTGCTAGAGAAAGAGGGCGCTCTGGAAACACCATATATTTT.

In its sample, this clonotype was seen many times. The chain couples TRBV7-9 to TRBJ2-1; D possibly corresponds to TRBD2 (6 bases). Germline V gene data show CDR1 as SEHNR and CDR2 as FQNEAQ (reference sequence). The CDR3 length is 15 residues. Between the trimmed V and J ends, which lost 4 bases and 0 bases, there was a span of 10 bases. The CDR3 here is CASSSAGSSYNEQFF. DNA of the CDR3: TGTGCCAGCAGCTCTGCGGGGAGCTCCTACAATGAGCAGTTCTTC.

This clonotype appeared a few times. V usage is TRBV7-2 and J usage is TRBJ2-1; D unresolved. Germline V gene sequence: CDR1 SGHTA, CDR2 FQGNSA. The CDR3 extends over 13 amino acids. Deletions cut 5 bases from V and 6 bases from J, with 11 bases between. The CDR3 is CASSIRAANEQFF. CDR3 DNA sequence: TGTGCCAGCAGCATCCGGGCCGCCAATGAGCAGTTCTTC.

This clonotype was detected a few times. The chain combines TRBV9 with TRBJ2-1; D remains unclear. The V end lost 0 bases, the J end lost 0 bases, and 7 bases lay between the germline ends. The CDR3 extends over 15 amino acids. Germline V gene sequence: CDR1 SGDLS, CDR2 YYNGEE. CDR3 residues: CASSVARYSYNEQFF. In DNA form, the CDR3 reads TGTGCCAGCAGCGTAGCCAGGTACTCCTACAATGAGCAGTTCTTC.

This clonotype came up many times. The chain uses TRBV20-1 and TRBJ2-1; 10 positions agree with TRBD2. The CDR3 is 15 residues long. With 5 bases clipped from V and 4 bases from J, the junction kept 8 bases outside the gene matches. The germline V gene encodes CDR1 DFQATT and CDR2 SNEGSKA (reference sequence). CDR3 in DNA: TGCAGTGCTCTAGCGGGAGAGGTGGCTTACAATGAGCAGTTCTTC. It specifies CSALAGEVAYNEQFF.

This chain links TRBV28 with TRBJ2-4; a possible D gene is TRBD1 (6 bases). V was pared by 7 bases and J by 4 bases, with 11 bases between. The germline V gene encodes CDR1 MDHEN and CDR2 SYDVKM. The CDR3 covers 13 residues. CDR3 region: CASTPDSKNIQYF. As DNA, the CDR3 is TGTGCCAGCACCCCGGACAGTAAAAACATTCAGTACTTC.

This clonotype was recorded a few times. V and J are TRBV20-1 and TRBJ2-1; D assignment may be TRBD1 or TRBD2 (5 bases each). Looked up from germline, CDR1 is DFQATT and CDR2 is SNEGSKA (reference sequence). With 4 bases removed from V and 13 bases from J, the gap between germline ends came to 17 bases. The length of the CDR3 is 12 residues. The CDR3 here is CSATEGTSYQFF. The CDR3 bases are TGCAGTGCTACAGAAGGGACCTCTTACCAGTTCTTC.

The chain combines TRBV4-3 with TRBJ1-5; tentative D call: TRBD1 (6 bases). The germline V and J ends were trimmed by 0 bases and 7 bases, with 7 bases remaining between them. In germline, CDR1 is LGHNA, CDR2 YSLEER. The CDR3 covers 13 residues. The CDR3 here is CASSQDRGQPQHF. CDR3 DNA sequence: TGCGCCAGCAGCCAAGACAGGGGCCAGCCCCAGCATTTT.

This clonotype was counted a few times. The genes are TRBV18 and TRBJ2-7; 7 bases line up with TRBD2. The CDR3 consists of 14 residues. From germline, CDR1 is KGHSH and CDR2 LQKENI. After removal of 5 bases from V and 3 bases from J, the junction contained 7 bases not matched to a gene. CDR3 bases: TGTGCCAGCTCATCACAGCGGGACCGCTACGAGCAGTACTTC. It encodes CASSSQRDRYEQYF.

This clonotype was recorded a few times. The chain joins TRBV11-1 to TRBJ2-7, with D maybe TRBD2 (5 bases). The V end lost 2 bases, the J end lost 2 bases, and 13 bases lay between the germline ends. The CDR3 totals 15 residues. From germline, CDR1 is SGHAT and CDR2 FQDESV (reference sequence). CDR3 in DNA: TGTGCCAGCAGCTTATTGAGCCGGCGGGCCTACGAGCAGTACTTC. Protein: CASSLLSRRAYEQYF.

Worth noting for this clonotype: A read error is possible here, since a much larger clone lies one base away. This chain links TRBV6-1 with TRBJ1-1; no definite D call. Germline V gene lookup returns CDR1 MNHNS and CDR2 SASEGT. The CDR3 totals 14 residues. The CDR3 loop reads CASSEAAQLTKAFF. DNA of the CDR3: TGTGCCAGCAGTGAAGCAGCGCAGCTCACTAAAGCTTTCTTT.

The rearrangement uses TRBV28 and TRBJ1-2; D is possibly TRBD1 (5 bases). Trimming took off 6 bases at V and 7 bases at J, with 12 bases between the two ends. The germline CDR1 and CDR2 sequences are MDHEN and SYDVKM. The CDR3 length is 12 residues. CDR3 sequence: CASSHRLSGYTF. The CDR3 bases are TGTGCCAGCAGCCACAGGTTGAGTGGCTACACCTTC.